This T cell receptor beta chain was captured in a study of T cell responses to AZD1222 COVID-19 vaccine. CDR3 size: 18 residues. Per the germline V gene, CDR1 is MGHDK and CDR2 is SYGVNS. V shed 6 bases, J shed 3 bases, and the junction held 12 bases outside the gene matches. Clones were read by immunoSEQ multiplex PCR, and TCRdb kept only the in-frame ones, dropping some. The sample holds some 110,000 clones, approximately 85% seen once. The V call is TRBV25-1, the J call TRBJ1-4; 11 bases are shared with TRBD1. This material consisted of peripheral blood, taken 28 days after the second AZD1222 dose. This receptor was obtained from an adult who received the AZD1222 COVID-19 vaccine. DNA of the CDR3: TGTGCCAGCAGCGTGAGAGGACAGGGGGCGGGAGCTAATGAAAAACTGTTTTTT. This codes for CASSVRGQGAGANEKLFF.